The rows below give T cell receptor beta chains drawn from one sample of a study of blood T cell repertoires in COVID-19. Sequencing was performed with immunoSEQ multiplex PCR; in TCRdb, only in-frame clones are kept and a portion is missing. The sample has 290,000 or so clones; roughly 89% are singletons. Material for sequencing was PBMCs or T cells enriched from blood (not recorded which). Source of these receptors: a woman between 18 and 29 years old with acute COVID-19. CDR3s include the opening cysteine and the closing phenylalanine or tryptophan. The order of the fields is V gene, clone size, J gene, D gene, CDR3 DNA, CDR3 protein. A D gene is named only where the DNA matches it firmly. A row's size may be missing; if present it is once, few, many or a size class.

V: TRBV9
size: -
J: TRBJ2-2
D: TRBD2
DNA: TGTGCCAGCAGCGTAGGGGAGCGGGACGCTATTACCGGGGAGCTGTTTTTT
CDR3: CASSVGERDAITGELFF

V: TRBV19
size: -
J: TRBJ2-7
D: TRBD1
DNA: TGTGCCAGTAGCACCTCCGGGACAGGTGACCCCTACGAGCAGTACTTC
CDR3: CASSTSGTGDPYEQYF

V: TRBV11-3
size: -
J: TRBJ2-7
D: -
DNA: TGTGCCAGCAGCTTTAAGAGGGTAGTTGGGAGCTCCTACGAGCAGTACTTC
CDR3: CASSFKRVVGSSYEQYF

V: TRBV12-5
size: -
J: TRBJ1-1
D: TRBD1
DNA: TGTGCTAGTGGTTTTGGACAGGGAAGTACTGAAGCTTTCTTT
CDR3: CASGFGQGSTEAFF

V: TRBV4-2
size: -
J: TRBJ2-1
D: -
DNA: TGTGCCAGCAGCCAGACTAGTTGGAATGAGCAGTTCTTC
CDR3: CASSQTSWNEQFF

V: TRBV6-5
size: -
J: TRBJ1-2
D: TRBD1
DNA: TGTGCCAGCGATCCCGGACAGGGGTTTGGGTATGGCTACACCTTC
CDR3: CASDPGQGFGYGYTF

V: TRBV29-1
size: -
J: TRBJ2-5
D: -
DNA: TGCAGCGCCCCCGAGGGTCTCCCAGAGACCCAGTACTTC
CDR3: CSAPEGLPETQYF

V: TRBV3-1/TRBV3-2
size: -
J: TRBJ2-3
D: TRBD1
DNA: TGTGCCAGCAGCCAGTCCCCGGGACAGCGCACAGATACGCAGTATTTT
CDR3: CASSQSPGQRTDTQYF

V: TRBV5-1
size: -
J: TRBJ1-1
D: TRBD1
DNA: TGCGCCAGCAGAACCGGGACAGGGGGCTACAACACTGAAGCTTTCTTT
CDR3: CASRTGTGGYNTEAFF

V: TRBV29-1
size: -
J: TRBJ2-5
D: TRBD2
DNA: TGCAGCGCCGAGACTAGCTCGAGACAAGAGACCCAGTACTTC
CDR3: CSAETSSRQETQYF

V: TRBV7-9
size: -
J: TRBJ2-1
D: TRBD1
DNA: TGTGCCAGCAGCATCCTGGGGGACAGGGCGGTCTTC
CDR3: CASSILGDRAVF

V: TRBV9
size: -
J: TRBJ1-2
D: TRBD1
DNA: TGTGCCAGCAGTCCGGGACAGGTATCTAACTATGGCTACACCTTC
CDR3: CASSPGQVSNYGYTF

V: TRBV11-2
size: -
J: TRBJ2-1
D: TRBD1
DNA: TGTGCCAGCAGCCCGGCTTTAGGACAGGGGTACAATGAGCAGTTCTTC
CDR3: CASSPALGQGYNEQFF

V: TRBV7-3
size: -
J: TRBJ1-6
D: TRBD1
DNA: TGTGCCAGCAGCTTCCTGGGACAGCAGAATTCACCCCTCCACTTT
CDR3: CASSFLGQQNSPLHF

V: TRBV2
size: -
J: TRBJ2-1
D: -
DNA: TGTGCCTCCTCCGGGGGTAGCGAGGCCCCATGGGAGCAGTTCTTC
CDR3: CASSGGSEAPWEQFF

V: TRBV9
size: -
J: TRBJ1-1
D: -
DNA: TGTGCCAGCAGCCCCCCAGACAGTGAAGCTTTCTTT
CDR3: CASSPPDSEAFF

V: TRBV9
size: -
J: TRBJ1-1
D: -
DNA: TGTGCCAGCAGCGCCTTTGTTCCTAACACTGAAGCTTTCTTT
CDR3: CASSAFVPNTEAFF

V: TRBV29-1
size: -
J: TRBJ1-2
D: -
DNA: TGCAGCGTCGGACAGAATGGCTACACCTTC
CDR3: CSVGQNGYTF

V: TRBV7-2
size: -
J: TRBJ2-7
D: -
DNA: TGTGCCAGCAGCTCGGGGAGCGGCTACGAGCAGTACTTC
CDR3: CASSSGSGYEQYF

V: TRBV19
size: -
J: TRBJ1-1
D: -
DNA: TGTGCCAGTAGTATAAGTAGAGATTTTACGGCTGAAGCTTTCTTT
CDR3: CASSISRDFTAEAFF

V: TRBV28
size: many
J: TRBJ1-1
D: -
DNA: TGTGCCAGCAGTCCGAGGAACACTGAAGCTTTCTTT
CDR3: CASSPRNTEAFF

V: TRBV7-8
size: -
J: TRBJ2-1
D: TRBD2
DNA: TGTGCCAGCAGCTTAGCGCGAGCATGGGCGGGAGGGCCGAAAGACAATGAGCAGTTCTTC
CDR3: CASSLARAWAGGPKDNEQFF

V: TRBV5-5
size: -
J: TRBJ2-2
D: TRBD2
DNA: TGTGCCAGCAGCTTGACGGCGGGAGGACGCTTTAGCACCGGGGAGCTGTTTTTT
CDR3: CASSLTAGGRFSTGELFF

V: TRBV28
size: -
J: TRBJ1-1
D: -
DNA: TGTGCCAGCAGTTTAGCTCGGAGTGGGAACACTGAAGCTTTCTTT
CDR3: CASSLARSGNTEAFF

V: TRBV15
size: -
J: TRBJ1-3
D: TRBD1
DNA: TGTGCCACCAGCAGAGATCCAGGACAGGGGGGAAACACCATATATTTT
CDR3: CATSRDPGQGGNTIYF

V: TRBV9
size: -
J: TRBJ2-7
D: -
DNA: TGTGCCAGCACTCCGGGACCAGGGGCCTACGAGCAGTACTTC
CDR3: CASTPGPGAYEQYF

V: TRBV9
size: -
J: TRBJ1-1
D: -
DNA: TGTGCCAGCAGCGCCACCATTGGGGCGGCCGCTACGTATACTGAAGCTTTCTTT
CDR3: CASSATIGAAATYTEAFF

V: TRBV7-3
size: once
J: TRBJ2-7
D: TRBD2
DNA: TGTGCCAGCAGCTTAAAAGCGGGAGTCGGCTACGAGCAGTACTTC
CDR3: CASSLKAGVGYEQYF

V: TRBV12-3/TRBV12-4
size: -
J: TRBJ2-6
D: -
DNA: TGTGCCAGCAGTGAGGCGGGGGCCAACGTCCTGACTTTC
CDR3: CASSEAGANVLTF

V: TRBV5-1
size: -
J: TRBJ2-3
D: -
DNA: TGCGCCAGCAGGGGGTGGGGCAGCACAGATACGCAGTATTTT
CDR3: CASRGWGSTDTQYF

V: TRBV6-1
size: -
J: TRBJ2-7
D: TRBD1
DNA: TGTGCCAGCAGTGATCCGACAGGGCACTACGAGCAGTACTTC
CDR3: CASSDPTGHYEQYF

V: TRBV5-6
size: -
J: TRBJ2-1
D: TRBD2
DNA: TGTGCCAGCAGCATAATAGCGGGAGGGAATGAGCAGTTCTTC
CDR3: CASSIIAGGNEQFF

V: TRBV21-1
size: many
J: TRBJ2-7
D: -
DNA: TGTGCCAGCACAGCGGGTACCTCCTACGAGCAGTACTTC
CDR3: CASTAGTSYEQYF

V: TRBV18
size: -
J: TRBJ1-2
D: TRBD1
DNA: TGTGCCAGCTCACCGGGACAGGGGAGCTATGGCTACACCTTC
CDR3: CASSPGQGSYGYTF

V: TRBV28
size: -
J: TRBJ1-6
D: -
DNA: TGTGCCAGCAGTTTACTCCCTGACAGATATTCACCCCTCCACTTT
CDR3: CASSLLPDRYSPLHF

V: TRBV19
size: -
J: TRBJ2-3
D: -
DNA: TGTGCCAGTAGTCTTCGACTCGCAGATACGCAGTATTTT
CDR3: CASSLRLADTQYF

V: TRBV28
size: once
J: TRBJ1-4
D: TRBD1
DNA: TGTGCCACAGGGGGACAGCTTGCAACTAATGAAAAACTGTTTTTT
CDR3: CATGGQLATNEKLFF

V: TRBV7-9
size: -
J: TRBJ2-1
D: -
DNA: TGTGCCAGCAGCCCTTACCGGGACTTTGCCTACAATGAGCAGTTCTTC
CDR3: CASSPYRDFAYNEQFF

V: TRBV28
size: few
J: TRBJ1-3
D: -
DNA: TGTGCCAGCAGTTCCGCGGGGAGGGGCTCTGGAAACACCATATATTTT
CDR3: CASSSAGRGSGNTIYF

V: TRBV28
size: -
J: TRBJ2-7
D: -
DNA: TGTGCCAGCAGTTTGCAGGGGTCCGGGGGGTACGAGCAGTACTTC
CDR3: CASSLQGSGGYEQYF

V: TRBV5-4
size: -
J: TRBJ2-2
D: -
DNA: TGTGCCAGCAGCTTGGGTCAGGCCCGGAACACCGGGGAGCTGTTTTTT
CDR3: CASSLGQARNTGELFF

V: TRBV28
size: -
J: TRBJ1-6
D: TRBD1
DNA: TGTGCCAGCAGTTTACCGGGCAGGGGGAATTCACCCCTCCACTTT
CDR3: CASSLPGRGNSPLHF

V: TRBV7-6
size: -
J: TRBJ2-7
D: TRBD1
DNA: TGTGCCAGCAGCCCGACAGGGGGCCGATACGAGCAGTACTTC
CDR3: CASSPTGGRYEQYF

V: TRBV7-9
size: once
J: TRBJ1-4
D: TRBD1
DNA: TGTGCCAGCAGGCGACAGGGAAACGAAAAACTGTTTTTT
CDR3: CASRRQGNEKLFF

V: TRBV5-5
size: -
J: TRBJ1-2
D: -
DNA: TGTGCCAGCAGCTTGGCAATTTTGAGCAGGCGCGGCTACACCTTC
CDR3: CASSLAILSRRGYTF

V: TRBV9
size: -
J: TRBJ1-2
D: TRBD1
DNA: TGTGCCAGCGCACCGGAAAGGGGGACAGGGCCCCGCTATGGCTACACCTTC
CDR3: CASAPERGTGPRYGYTF